This T cell receptor (beta chain) was captured in a study of blood T cell repertoires in COVID-19. Germline values: CDR1 SGHAT, CDR2 FQDESV (reference sequence). Unmatched junction bases numbered 6, after V lost 6 bases and J lost 7 bases. This CDR3 comprises 14 residues. Sequenced by immunoSEQ multiplex PCR; TCRdb stores in-frame clones only, minus some. This sample carries 110,000 or so clones, less than 90% of them seen once, and the ten largest clones take roughly 4.2%. The sequenced material came from peripheral blood. This TCR derives from a man aged 45 to 65 with acute or convalescent COVID-19. The rearrangement joins TRBV11-1 to TRBJ1-6, with 7 bases aligning to TRBD1. Written as DNA, the CDR3 is TGTGCCAGCAGACCGGGACAGCTAAATTCACCCCTCCACTTT. It is translated as CASRPGQLNSPLHF.